The 4 T cell receptor beta chains below come from one sample, sequenced in a study of Tregs in tolerant kidney transplant recipients. Sequenced by immunoSEQ multiplex PCR; TCRdb stores in-frame clones only, minus some. Seen here are about 240,000 clones, 80% to 85% observed once, and the top ten hold less than 0.75%. The specimen sequenced was CD4+ T cells from blood. These TCRs come from a human donor in good health.

CDR3 loop: CASSLVGANYGYTF. The CDR3 DNA sequence: TGTGCCAGCAGCTTAGTCGGGGCGAACTATGGCTACACCTTC. The chain uses TRBV11-2 and TRBJ1-2, with a weak D call TRBD1 (5 bases). V gave up 1 base and J gave up 2 bases, with 8 bases separating them. Germline CDR1 reads SGHAT; CDR2 reads FQNNGV. The CDR3 has 14 residues.

As DNA, the CDR3 is TGTGCCAGCAGTGGCCGGGGTGGAACTGAAGCTTTCTTT. This translates into CASSGRGGTEAFF. The rearrangement uses TRBV6-4 and TRBJ1-1, with no clear D. Germline assignment: CDR1 MRHNA and CDR2 SNTAGT. This CDR3 is 13 amino acids long. Trimming removed 4 bases from V and 5 bases from J, with 11 bases in between.

This clone was picked up a small number of times. This sequence joins TRBV6-5 and TRBJ2-1; D perhaps matches TRBD2 (5 bases). CDR1 is MNHEY and CDR2 is SVGAGI in the germline V gene. CDR3 length equals 16 residues. Trimming stripped 0 bases from V and 4 bases from J, with 13 bases between. CDR3 bases: TGTGCCAGCAGTTACTCTACGGGGATAGGTTACAATGAGCAGTTCTTC. Protein sequence: CASSYSTGIGYNEQFF.

The rearrangement uses TRBV19 and TRBJ2-5, with 14 positions matching TRBD2. Germline V gene sequence: CDR1 LNHDA, CDR2 SQIVND (reference sequence). This CDR3 is built from 15 residues. V lost 6 bases and J lost 5; bases outside the gene matches: 5. CDR3 in DNA: TGTGCCAGTAGGGGACTAGCGGGAGAAAGTGAGACCCAGTACTTC. Translating gives CASRGLAGESETQYF.